The 14 T cell receptor beta chains below were found in one sample sequenced in a study of CD8+CD57+ T cells in acquired aplastic anemia. The authors sequenced patients whose flow cytometry had shown CD8+CD57+ cell expansion. Genomic DNA constituted the template upon which TCR beta VDJ and CDR3 profiling was performed. TCRdb ran MiXCR on the reads and lists one entry per CDR3 protein. The sample lists some 170,000 distinct CDR3 sequences, 47% occurring once. What was sequenced was sorted CD4+, CD8+, or CD8+CD57+ T cells (not recorded which) from PBMCs. These receptors came from a human donor with aplastic anemia.

The chain has TRBV19 and TRBJ2-7, with TRBD2 matching 7 bases. J gave up 6 bases and V 6 bases, and 8 bases lay outside the gene matches. In germline, CDR1 is LNHDA, CDR2 SQIVND (reference sequence). The CDR3 has 13 residues. DNA of the CDR3: TGTGCCAGTAGGGAGACGGGACTATTCGAGCAGTACTTC. It yields the protein CASRETGLFEQYF.

This clonotype was seen just once. The V and J genes are TRBV24-1 and TRBJ2-1; D is tentatively TRBD1 or TRBD2 (5 bases each). Deletions cut 5 bases from V and 0 bases from J, with 7 bases between. Germline CDR1 is KGHDR and CDR2 is SFDVKD. The CDR3 totals 14 residues. The CDR3, as DNA: TGTGCCACCAGTGTTGGGACCTCCTACAATGAGCAGTTCTTC. It codes for CATSVGTSYNEQFF.

The V call is TRBV29-1, the J call TRBJ1-3, with D possibly being TRBD1 (5 bases). CDR1 is SQVTM, CDR2 ANQGSEA, per germline. The CDR3 totals 11 residues. The CDR3 reads CTGGSGNTIYF. CDR3 in DNA: TGCACCGGGGGTTCTGGAAACACCATATATTTT.

This clonotype has more than one count but fewer than ten. The chain employs TRBV20-1 and TRBJ2-1, with TRBD2 identical over 7 bases. The CDR3 sequence is 15 residues long. Trimming at V came to 0 bases and at J to 7 bases, leaving 9 bases not matched to a gene. Germline CDR1 reads DFQATT; CDR2 reads SNEGSKA (reference sequence). Here the CDR3 DNA reads TGCAGTGCTAGAGATCCTACTAGGACTAGTAATGAGCAGTTCTTC. Protein sequence: CSARDPTRTSNEQFF.

As to this clonotype: A much larger clone sits a single nucleotide away, making a read error possible. The rearrangement links TRBV19 to TRBJ1-1; weak D call: TRBD1 (5 bases). The germline V and J ends were trimmed by 8 bases and 6 bases, with 22 bases remaining between them. Germline-derived CDR1 and CDR2 are LNHDA and SQIVND (reference sequence). The CDR3 contains 15 residues. The CDR3 bases are TGTGCCAGTGAGGGCGTAGGGGTCAATACCCCTGAAGCTTTCTTT. Its protein product is CASEGVGVNTPEAFF.

This clonotype was found many times. V gene TRBV2 combines with J gene TRBJ2-7; D may be TRBD1 or TRBD2 (5 bases each). Trimming cost V 9 bases and J 0 bases, with 15 bases left between them. CDR3 length equals 14 residues. Germline V gene sequence: CDR1 SNHLY, CDR2 FYNNEI. The DNA for the CDR3 is TGTGCCAGGGGTAGAGGGGACGCCTCCTACGAGCAGTACTTC. Its protein is CARGRGDASYEQYF.

This clonotype was observed at least ten times. The J gene is TRBJ2-2, the V gene TRBV5-1, with 8 bases aligning to TRBD2. Unmatched junction bases numbered 2, after V lost 4 bases and J lost 6 bases. CDR1 and CDR2 from the germline V gene are SGHRS and YFSETQ. The CDR3 is made up of 13 amino acids. The CDR3 sequence is CASSTSGPGELFF. The CDR3 region has the DNA TGCGCCAGCAGCACTAGCGGCCCCGGGGAGCTGTTTTTT. The full variable domain, in which reference TRBV5-1 and TRBJ2-2 provide the parts outside the CDR3, is KAGVTQTPRYLIKTRGQQVTLSCSPISGHRSVSWYQQTPGQGLQFLFEYFSETQRNKGNFPGRFSGRQFSNSRSEMNVSTLELGDSALYLCASSTSGPGELFFGEGSRLTVL.

The chain combines TRBV29-1 with TRBJ2-7; 9 bases map to TRBD1. This CDR3 contains 16 residues. The trim removed 6 bases at V and 0 bases at J, leaving 12 bases unmatched. Looked up from germline, CDR1 is SQVTM and CDR2 is ANQGSEA. CDR3 DNA: TGCAGCGTCCTAAGCACCGGGACAGGGAGCTCCTACGAGCAGTACTTC. It specifies CSVLSTGTGSSYEQYF.

The chain uses TRBV11-2 and TRBJ2-7; perhaps D is TRBD1 or TRBD2 (5 bases each). V shed 2 bases and J shed 2 bases, with 13 bases lying between them. This CDR3 has 15 amino acids. Germline values: CDR1 SGHAT, CDR2 FQNNGV. CDR3 coding DNA: TGTGCCAGCAGCTTATTGGGGGACCTGACCTACGAGCAGTACTTC. Its protein is CASSLLGDLTYEQYF.

With respect to this clonotype: An end of the junction differs from the germline gene, which may be a read error. The chain links TRBV15 to TRBJ2-1; no definite D call. This CDR3 contains 12 residues. CDR1 is LNHNV and CDR2 is YYDKDF in the germline V gene (reference sequence). CDR3 sequence reads: CAASRPDNEQFF. In DNA form, the CDR3 reads TGTGCCGCCAGCAGGCCCGACAATGAGCAGTTCTTT.

CDR3 in amino acids: CASSEGTSSYNEQFF. CDR3 in DNA: TGCGCCAGCAGTGAGGGGACTAGCTCCTACAATGAGCAGTTCTTC. This chain uses TRBV10-2 with TRBJ2-1, with 8 bases aligning to TRBD2. The CDR3 runs 15 residues. Germline trimming cut 2 bases from V and 0 bases from J; bases unmatched to any gene: 0. Germline V CDR1 and CDR2: WSHSY, SAAADI.

This clonotype appeared a few times. This sequence joins TRBV10-2 and TRBJ1-6; possible D gene TRBD1, 5 bases. Trimming left V 7 bases short and J 10 bases short, with 20 bases between. The CDR3 spans 15 residues. The germline V gene encodes CDR1 WSHSY and CDR2 SAAADI. The CDR3 protein is CASTHMGPGWSPLHF. CDR3 DNA sequence: TGCGCCAGCACCCATATGGGGCCAGGGTGGTCACCCCTCCACTTT.

This clonotype was recorded only once. This chain connects TRBV25-1 to TRBJ1-1; the D gene is possibly TRBD1 (5 bases). The germline V gene encodes CDR1 MGHDK and CDR2 SYGVNS. V lost 3 bases, J lost 2 bases, and 10 bases lay in between. There are 14 residues in the CDR3. This CDR3 reads CASSEDTSNTEAFF. CDR3 bases: TGTGCCAGCAGTGAGGACACATCCAACACTGAAGCTTTCTTT.

This clonotype was seen at least ten times. This chain links TRBV12-3 or TRBV12-4 with TRBJ1-5, with a tentative D call TRBD1 (6 bases). The V end was cut by 3 bases, the J end by 4 bases, with 10 bases between. The CDR3 runs to 14 residues. CDR3 nucleotides: TGTGCCAGCAGTTTCGCCCAGGGGAATCAGCCCCAGCATTTT. This translates into CASSFAQGNQPQHF.